This T cell receptor beta chain was sequenced for a study of somatic mutations in cytotoxic T cells in rheumatoid arthritis. Whole-study context: Selected populations of V beta antibody-stained T cells underwent flow sorting at nearly 100% purity; these encompassed V beta1+ cells subjected to TCRB sequencing.

Study findings and constraints: For rheumatoid arthritis patients, the slight TRBV07 underrepresentation lacked multiple-comparison adjustment.

Libraries were prepared by immunoSEQ multiplex PCR; TCRdb keeps only in-frame clonotypes and omits some of them. Of 10,000 to 15,000 clones in the sample, roughly 74% were seen once. Germline values: CDR1 MNHEY, CDR2 SMNVEV (reference sequence). The CDR3 loop spans 13 amino acids. Trimming removed 0 bases at V and 0 bases at J, with 2 bases between. As concerns this clone: Its cognate antigen is unknown.

The sequence was collected from a woman aged 40 to 55 in good health. Material for sequencing was CD8+ T cells sorted from blood. The chain has TRBV27 and TRBJ1-1; unclear D gene. CDR3 bases: TGTGCCAGCAGTTTATCGATGAACACTGAAGCTTTCTTT. The encoded protein is CASSLSMNTEAFF.